This note documents a single TCR beta chain sequence. Its antigen is not identified. This sample was taken from a study of T-cell memory formation after mild COVID-19. Findings and limits, study-wide: Clones which contracted sat mainly in CM and EM if CD4+, and in EMRA if CD8+.

Germline CDR1 and CDR2: LNHDA and SQIVND (reference sequence). The V segment lost 0 bases and the J segment 6 bases; nucleotides outside the gene matches: 6. The CDR3 spans 16 residues. TCRdb re-derived calls from the 5' RACE reads in MiXCR, one entry per CDR3 protein. The table has roughly 580,000 distinct CDR3 sequences, approximately 18% seen once. This chain links TRBV19 with TRBJ2-1; 9 positions match TRBD2. The sequence came from an adult woman who had mild COVID-19 (a few samples of this study predate the infection). Cell type and time point are not known. Sequencing was done on a sample of PBMCs or a T cell subset sorted from them (not recorded which). CDR3 in amino acids: CASSIEPSGVFNEQFF. The CDR3 bases are TGTGCCAGTAGTATAGAGCCTAGCGGGGTGTTCAATGAGCAGTTCTTC.